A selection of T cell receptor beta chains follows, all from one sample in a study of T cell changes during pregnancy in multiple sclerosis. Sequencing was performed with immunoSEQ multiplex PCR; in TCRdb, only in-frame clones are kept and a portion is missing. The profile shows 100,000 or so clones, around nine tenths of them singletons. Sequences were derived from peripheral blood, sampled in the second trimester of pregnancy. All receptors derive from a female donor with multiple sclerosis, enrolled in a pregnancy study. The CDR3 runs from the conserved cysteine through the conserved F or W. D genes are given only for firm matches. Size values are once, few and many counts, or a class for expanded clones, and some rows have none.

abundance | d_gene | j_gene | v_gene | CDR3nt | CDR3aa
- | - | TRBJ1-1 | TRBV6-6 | TGTGCCAGCAGGGGCATGAACACTGAAGCTTTCTTT | CASRGMNTEAFF
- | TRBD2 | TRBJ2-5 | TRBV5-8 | TGTGCCAGCAGCCCCGGACTAGCGGACCAAGAGACCCAGTACTTC | CASSPGLADQETQYF
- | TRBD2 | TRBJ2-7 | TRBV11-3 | TGTGCCAGCGGGACTAGCGGGACCTACGAGCAGTACTTC | CASGTSGTYEQYF
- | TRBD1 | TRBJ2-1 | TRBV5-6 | TGTGCCAGCAGCTGGAAGGACAGGGTGGGCGATGAGCAGTTCTTC | CASSWKDRVGDEQFF
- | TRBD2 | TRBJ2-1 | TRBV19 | TGTGCCAGTAGTTCAGCGGGATTCCCGAATGAGCAGTTCTTC | CASSSAGFPNEQFF
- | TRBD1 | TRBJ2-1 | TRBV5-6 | TGTGCCAGCAGCTTGTACAGGGGTCGGCAGTTCTTC | CASSLYRGRQFF
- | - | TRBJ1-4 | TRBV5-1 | TGCGCCAGCAGCTTTACAGGAGCCCCAGCTAATGAAAAACTGTTTTTT | CASSFTGAPANEKLFF
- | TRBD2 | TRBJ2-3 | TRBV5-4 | TGTGCCAGCAGCTCCGGGACTAGCGGCACAGATACGCAGTATTTT | CASSSGTSGTDTQYF
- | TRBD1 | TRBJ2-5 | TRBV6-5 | TGTGCCAGCAGAAACAGGGGGCAGGGAGAGACCCAGTACTTC | CASRNRGQGETQYF
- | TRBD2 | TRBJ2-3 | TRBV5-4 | TGTGCCAGCAGACCCGGACTAGCGGGGGGCCCGATCACAGATACGCAGTATTTT | CASRPGLAGGPITDTQYF
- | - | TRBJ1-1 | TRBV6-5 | TGTGCCAGCAGTCGCCCCGGGAACACTGAAGCTTTCTTT | CASSRPGNTEAFF
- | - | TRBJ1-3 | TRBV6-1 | TGTGCCAGCAGTGAAACGTGGGGACAAAACTCTGGAAACACCATATATTTT | CASSETWGQNSGNTIYF
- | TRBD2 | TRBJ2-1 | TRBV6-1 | TGTGCCAGCAGTGAAGGGACTAGCGGGAGTATCGAGTTCTTC | CASSEGTSGSIEFF
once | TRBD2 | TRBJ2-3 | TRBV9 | TGTGCCAGCAGCCCAAACGTCCGGGGGGGTAACACAGATACGCAGTATTTT | CASSPNVRGGNTDTQYF
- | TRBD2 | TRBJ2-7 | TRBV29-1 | TGCAGCGTCCTCGCCAGAGGGACTAGCGGGACCTACGAGCAGTACTTC | CSVLARGTSGTYEQYF
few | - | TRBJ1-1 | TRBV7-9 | TGTGCCAGCAGACCGAGCAGGAAGAACACTGAAGCTTTCTTT | CASRPSRKNTEAFF
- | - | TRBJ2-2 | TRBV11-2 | TGTGCCAGCAGCTTAGATGGGGTGGTTCGGGGCACCGGGGAGCTGTTTTTT | CASSLDGVVRGTGELFF
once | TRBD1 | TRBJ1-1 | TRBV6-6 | TGTGCCAGCAGTCAGGACAGGGGAGCTTTCTTT | CASSQDRGAFF
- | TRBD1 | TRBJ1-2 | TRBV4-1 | TGCGCCAGCAGCCACGAGACAGGGAGGTTTGGCTACACCTTC | CASSHETGRFGYTF
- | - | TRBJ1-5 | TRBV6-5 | TGTGCCAGCAGTGGGAGAGGGAGTCAGCCCCAGCATTTT | CASSGRGSQPQHF
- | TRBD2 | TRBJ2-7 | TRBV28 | TGTGCCAGCAGTTTTAAAATCGTCACCGCGGGAGCCTCCTACGAGCAGTACTTC | CASSFKIVTAGASYEQYF
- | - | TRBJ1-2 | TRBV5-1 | TGCGCCAGCAGCTTGGCCGGGGTTAACTATGGCTACACCTTC | CASSLAGVNYGYTF
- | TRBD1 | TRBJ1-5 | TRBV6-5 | TGTGCCAGCAGTTCAGTACCTGGACAGGCCCTTCAGCCCCAGCATTTT | CASSSVPGQALQPQHF
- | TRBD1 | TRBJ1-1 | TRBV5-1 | TGCGCCAGCAGAACACCAGGGGGGTATACTGAAGCTTTCTTT | CASRTPGGYTEAFF
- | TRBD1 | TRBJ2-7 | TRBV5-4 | TGTGCCAGCAGCCGGGGAGGACAGGGCGTGGGTCCACTTCGGGAGCAGTACTTC | CASSRGGQGVGPLREQYF
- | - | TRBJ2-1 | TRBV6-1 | TGTGCCAGCAGTCCTGGAGGCCCCTACAATGAGCAGTTCTTC | CASSPGGPYNEQFF
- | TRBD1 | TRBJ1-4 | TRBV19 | TGTGCCAGTAGACTCCCGGGACAGGGCAATGAAAAACTGTTTTTT | CASRLPGQGNEKLFF
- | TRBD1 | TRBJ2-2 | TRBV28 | TGTGCCAGCAGAGTAAGACAGGGAGCGAACACCGGGGAGCTGTTTTTT | CASRVRQGANTGELFF
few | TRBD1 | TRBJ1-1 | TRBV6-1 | TGTGCCAGCGACAACAGGGGCGGGGGGGAAGCTTTCTTT | CASDNRGGGEAFF
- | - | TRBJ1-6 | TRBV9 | TGTGCCAGCGGGGCGATGGGAAATTCACCCCTCCACTTT | CASGAMGNSPLHF
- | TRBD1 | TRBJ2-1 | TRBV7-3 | TGTGCCAGCAGCTTCTCGCCTACAGGGGTCGGTGAGCAGTTCTTC | CASSFSPTGVGEQFF